The entry that follows covers one T cell receptor (beta chain) sequence. The V gene lost 4 bases and the J gene lost 5 bases, with 11 bases spanning the gap. Germline CDR1 GTSNPN, CDR2 SVGIG (reference sequence). There are 12 residues in the CDR3. The sample belongs to a study of PD-1 blockade in classical Hodgkin lymphoma. Generated by immunoSEQ multiplex PCR, the TCRdb table keeps only in-frame clones and is missing some. Of about 25,000 clones listed, around 94% are singletons. Regarding time point: newly diagnosed, previously untreated cHL patient sample. The sequencing input was peripheral blood mononuclear cells (PBMCs). This TCR came from a human donor with classical Hodgkin lymphoma. The chain is built from TRBV30 and TRBJ1-2; D is possibly TRBD1 (6 bases). The CDR3: CAWTQGTYGYTF. Written as DNA, the CDR3 is TGTGCCTGGACCCAGGGGACTTATGGCTACACCTTC.